What follows are 9 T cell receptor beta chains derived from one specimen sequenced in a study of blood T cell repertoires in COVID-19. Here immunoSEQ multiplex PCR was the method, and the copy in TCRdb shows in-frame clones only, minus some. The data contain around 50,000 clones, around four fifths of them singletons. Sequences were obtained from peripheral blood. Receptor source: a human donor in a cohort sampled during active COVID-19.

This sequence joins TRBV27 and TRBJ2-7, with D possibly matching TRBD1 (6 bases). Germline V gene sequence: CDR1 MNHEY, CDR2 SMNVEV (reference sequence). Trimming removed 5 bases from V and 3 bases from J, with 11 bases in between. CDR3 size: 13 residues. The CDR3 sequence is CASSTGMGYEQYF. CDR3 DNA: TGTGCCAGCAGTACAGGGATGGGCTACGAGCAGTACTTC.

This chain connects TRBV5-6 to TRBJ1-1; TRBD1 might be the D (6 bases). V was cut by 7 bases and J by 0 bases, with 10 bases left in between. This CDR3 spans 13 amino acids. Germline CDR1 and CDR2: SGHDT and YYEEEE. The chain's CDR3 is CASQTGLNTEAFF. The CDR3 DNA follows: TGTGCCAGCCAAACAGGGTTGAACACTGAAGCTTTCTTT.

The chain links TRBV29-1 to TRBJ1-4; maybe TRBD1 (5 bases). The CDR3 runs 15 residues. The germline V and J ends were trimmed by 6 bases and 3 bases, with 17 bases remaining between them. Germline V gene lookup returns CDR1 SQVTM and CDR2 ANQGSEA. For the CDR3, the DNA is TGCAGCGTGATGCCTGGCGGGGCTGCTAATGAAAAACTGTTTTTT. Protein sequence: CSVMPGGAANEKLFF.

The chain carries TRBV6-2 or TRBV6-3 and TRBJ1-1, with D possibly matching TRBD1 (6 bases). CDR3 length equals 13 residues. Looked up from germline, CDR1 is MNHEY and CDR2 is SVGEGT. V lost 5 bases to trimming and J lost 2 bases, with 9 bases between them. The CDR3, as DNA: TGTGCCAGCAGTCGACAGGTTAACACTGAAGCTTTCTTT. Its translation: CASSRQVNTEAFF.

The chain carries TRBV7-9 and TRBJ2-2; TRBD2 aligns across 12 bases. The V gene end was trimmed by 5 bases and the J gene end by 2 bases; junction bases not matched to a gene: 9. The CDR3 sequence is 18 residues long. The V gene's germline CDR1 is SEHNR and CDR2 FQNEAQ (reference sequence). The CDR3: CASSRMRLAGVNTGELFF. The CDR3 nucleotides read TGTGCCAGCAGCCGTATGAGACTAGCGGGGGTTAACACCGGGGAGCTGTTTTTT.

The V and J genes are TRBV5-4 and TRBJ2-3; a possible D gene is TRBD1 (6 bases). Per germline, CDR1 SGHNT and CDR2 YYREEE (reference sequence). Trimming removed 3 bases from V and 0 bases from J, with 11 bases in between. This CDR3 region has 15 residues. The CDR3 protein is CASSSDRSSTDTQYF. The CDR3 region has the DNA TGTGCCAGCAGCTCCGACAGGTCTAGCACAGATACGCAGTATTTT.

This clone was found many times. The V call is TRBV6-5, the J call TRBJ2-7, with 7 bases that match TRBD1. This CDR3 contains 15 residues. Germline V gene lookup returns CDR1 MNHEY and CDR2 SVGAGI. J lost 0 bases, V lost 5 bases, and 7 bases had no gene match. The CDR3 protein is CASSTPGQSSYEQYF. In nucleotides, the CDR3 is TGTGCCAGCAGTACCCCGGGACAGAGCTCCTACGAGCAGTACTTC.

This clone was recorded only once. The chain has TRBV19 and TRBJ2-3; 8 nucleotides align to TRBD1. Trimming removed 5 bases from V and 3 bases from J; junction bases left unmatched: 4. The CDR3 runs 14 residues. Germline CDR1 is LNHDA and CDR2 is SQIVND (reference sequence). The DNA of the CDR3 is TGTGCCAGTAGTTGGCAGGGGGCAACAGATACGCAGTATTTT. Translation: CASSWQGATDTQYF.

This chain links TRBV27 with TRBJ2-2; D remains unclear. The CDR3 loop spans 15 amino acids. V was pared by 3 bases and J by 5 bases, with 13 bases between. CDR1 and CDR2 from the germline V gene are MNHEY and SMNVEV (reference sequence). The CDR3 coding sequence is TGTGCCAGCAGTTTCTACCCTAAGAGGACCGGGGAGCTGTTTTTT. This encodes CASSFYPKRTGELFF.